The present TCR beta chain was sequenced within a study of a mutant IDH1 vaccine in newly diagnosed glioma. Study-level information: Vaccination was launched 4-6 weeks after radiotherapy alone, or with temozolomide cycles. Mean patient age was about 40 years; approximately 62% were male and roughly 38% female.

The table came from immunoSEQ multiplex PCR; TCRdb's copy has only in-frame clones and leaves some out. This sample yields about 41,000 clones, of which 80% to 90% are seen a single time; roughly 1.5% belongs to the top ten. The sample holds one count of this clone. Its matching antigen is unknown. Between the trimmed V and J ends, which lost 4 bases and 0 bases, there was a span of 7 bases. Germline assignment: CDR1 SGHNT and CDR2 YYREEE (reference sequence). This CDR3 contains 13 residues. Findings and limits, study-wide: Pseudoprogression seemed unlinked to shifts in top peripheral T cell clonotypes.

Time point of the sample: week 35, safety follow-up. Vaccination comprised doses that each held 300 ug of mutant IDH1 20-mer peptide, plus topical imiquimod. The V gene is TRBV5-4, the J gene TRBJ1-1; no firm D call. This receptor was obtained from a middle-aged man with glioma. Sample: PBMCs, taken from a glioma patient whose treatment included an IDH1 peptide vaccine. The CDR3 loop reads CASSPLMNTEAFF. The CDR3 DNA sequence: TGTGCCAGCAGCCCTCTCATGAACACTGAAGCTTTCTTT.